The next 27 T cell receptor beta chains were all read from a single sample in a study of CD8+ T cells in alopecia areata. Described treatment: oral pan-JAK inhibitor, 5-10 mg twice daily. The sequencing template was cDNA reverse transcribed from extracted RNA. The repertoire was sequenced with immunoSEQ multiplex PCR; TCRdb's copy has only in-frame clones and lacks some. The sample lists about 160,000 clones; just over 65% were seen once. The material sequenced was CD4+ T cells sorted from blood, taken at week 4, from a patient treated with tofacitinib. The source is a human donor with alopecia areata.

This clone was recorded a few times. This chain links TRBV25-1 with TRBJ1-5; TRBD1 agrees at 9 bases. V lost 2 bases to trimming and J lost 4 bases; unmatched junction nucleotides: 0. CDR1 is MGHDK and CDR2 is SYGVNS in the germline V gene. The CDR3 totals 14 residues. The CDR3 spells CASSEGTGNQPQHF. The CDR3 nucleotides read TGTGCCAGCAGTGAAGGGACAGGGAATCAGCCCCAGCATTTT.

The V and J genes are TRBV5-6 and TRBJ2-7; D is ambiguous. Germline V gene sequence: CDR1 SGHDT, CDR2 YYEEEE. Trimming pared 2 bases from V and 4 bases from J, leaving 7 bases between. The CDR3 totals 12 residues. The CDR3 bases are TGTGCCAGCAGCTTTAGCCAGTACGAGCAGTACTTC. Protein sequence: CASSFSQYEQYF.

The chain combines TRBV21-1 with TRBJ2-7. TRBV21-1 has pseudogene status. The CDR3 is 19 amino acids. The CDR3 region is CASSKALCGCSHPRYEQYF. As DNA, the CDR3 is TGTGCCAGCAGCAAAGCGCTTTGTGGGTGCTCACACCCTCGTTACGAGCAGTACTTC.

The chain links TRBV5-1 to TRBJ1-2; D is undetermined. The V gene lost 2 bases and the J gene lost 7 bases, with 15 bases spanning the gap. Germline V gives CDR1 SGHRS, CDR2 YFSETQ. There are 14 residues in the CDR3. This CDR3 reads CASSLDLRFGGYTF. The CDR3 DNA is TGCGCCAGCAGCTTAGATCTCCGGTTTGGTGGCTACACCTTC.

This clone occurred a few times. The chain carries TRBV29-1 and TRBJ1-5; TRBD1 matches 7 bases. Germline values: CDR1 SQVTM, CDR2 ANQGSEA. The CDR3 extends over 13 amino acids. CDR3 in DNA: TGCAGTTACCGACAGGGCCGGGGTCAGCCCCAGCATTTT. It yields the protein CSYRQGRGQPQHF.

The chain recombines TRBV29-1 with TRBJ2-3, with 11 nucleotides matching TRBD1. In germline, CDR1 is SQVTM, CDR2 ANQGSEA. The ends lost 6 bases at V and 4 bases at J; junction bases unmatched: 6. The CDR3 sequence is 14 residues long. In DNA form, the CDR3 reads TGCAGCGTCAGGACAGGGGGCGCGGCAGATACGCAGTATTTT. This encodes CSVRTGGAADTQYF.

The V and J genes are TRBV5-4 and TRBJ2-3; possibly TRBD1 for D (5 bases). Germline CDR1 and CDR2: SGHNT and YYREEE (reference sequence). V lost 2 bases, J lost 2 bases, and 12 bases lay in between. The CDR3 has 15 amino acids. The CDR3 reads CASSFADRITDTQYF. The CDR3 nucleotides are TGTGCCAGCAGCTTTGCAGACAGAATCACAGATACGCAGTATTTT.

This clone was seen only a few times. This chain connects TRBV2 to TRBJ1-6, with 8 positions matching TRBD1. Trimming took 2 bases from V and 9 from J; bases not matched to a gene: 12. From germline, CDR1 is SNHLY and CDR2 FYNNEI. CDR3 length: 17 residues. The CDR3 is CASSETTGGVVGSPLHF. The CDR3 DNA is TGTGCCAGCAGTGAAACCACAGGGGGAGTAGTGGGTTCACCCCTCCACTTT.

This clone was counted only a few times. This chain links TRBV29-1 with TRBJ1-4, with 8 positions matching TRBD1. Germline CDR1 reads SQVTM; CDR2 reads ANQGSEA. The CDR3 extends over 14 amino acids. The junction had 9 bases not matched to a gene; V was cut back by 4 bases and J by 8 bases. The CDR3: CSVGSGGWEEKLFF. CDR3 DNA: TGCAGCGTTGGATCAGGGGGCTGGGAAGAAAAACTGTTTTTT.

The V and J genes are TRBV4-1 and TRBJ1-2; no definite D call. Germline-derived CDR1 and CDR2 are MGHRA and YSYEKL. Trimming shortened V by 0 bases and J by 4 bases, and 18 bases separated the two germline ends. The CDR3 covers 17 residues. The chain's CDR3 is CASSQDTPSAPSYGYTF. CDR3 DNA: TGCGCCAGCAGCCAAGACACGCCATCAGCCCCATCCTATGGCTACACCTTC.

The chain joins TRBV5-6 to TRBJ1-1, with D hard to call. Trimming took off 1 base at V and 3 bases at J, with 10 bases between the two ends. Germline V gives CDR1 SGHDT, CDR2 YYEEEE. The CDR3 sequence is 14 residues long. The CDR3 loop reads CASSLPMGYTEAFF. The CDR3 nucleotides are TGTGCCAGCAGCTTGCCGATGGGCTACACTGAAGCTTTCTTT.

The J gene is TRBJ1-1, the V gene TRBV2; 8 bases line up with TRBD1. This CDR3 has 13 amino acids. The germline V gene encodes CDR1 SNHLY and CDR2 FYNNEI. Trimming took 10 bases from V and 6 from J; bases not matched to a gene: 10. CDR3 amino acids: CATIKDRAPEAFF. CDR3 nucleotide sequence: TGTGCCACAATAAAGGACAGGGCCCCTGAAGCTTTCTTT.

A remark on this clone: The junction does not match germline at one end; this may be a read error. The chain joins TRBV10-3 to TRBJ2-1; 7 bases fit TRBD1. The CDR3 is 11 amino acids. Germline-derived CDR1 and CDR2 are ENHRY and SYGVKD. DNA for the CDR3: TGTGCCATCAGTGTGGGGACAGCTCTGCTCTTC. As protein: CAISVGTALLF.

On this clone: In the same sample, other DNA sequences code for this CDR3. The J gene is TRBJ2-5, the V gene TRBV25-1; no reliable D call. Germline CDR1 MGHDK, CDR2 SYGVNS. This CDR3 has 14 residues. V was pared by 1 base and J by 2 bases, with 8 bases between. CDR3 amino acids: CASSEFRGQETQYF. The CDR3 DNA reads TGTGCCAGCAGTGAATTCCGAGGACAAGAGACCCAGTACTTC.

The chain combines TRBV30 with TRBJ2-1, with TRBD1 identical over 8 bases. Germline V gives CDR1 GTSNPN, CDR2 SVGIG (reference sequence). Trimming at V came to 3 bases and at J to 7 bases, leaving 5 bases not matched to a gene. This CDR3 has 13 amino acids. The CDR3 region has the DNA TGTGCCTGGAGGCAGGGGGCAAGGAATGAGCAGTTCTTC. Protein sequence: CAWRQGARNEQFF.

This sequence joins TRBV4-2 and TRBJ2-5, with D hard to call. CDR3 size: 12 residues. Trimming left V 1 base short and J 7 bases short, with 7 bases between. The germline CDR1 and CDR2 sequences are LGHNA and YNFKEQ. DNA of the CDR3: TGTGCCAGCAGCCAAGGTCGCGCGACCCAGTACTTC. Encoded protein: CASSQGRATQYF.

The chain carries TRBV5-6 and TRBJ2-7; D may be TRBD2 (5 bases). The germline V and J ends were trimmed by 0 bases and 0 bases, with 7 bases remaining between them. CDR3 length: 14 residues. Germline V CDR1 and CDR2: SGHDT, YYEEEE. CDR3 bases: TGTGCCAGCAGCTTGGCGGGATTCTCCTACGAGCAGTACTTC. Translated, it gives CASSLAGFSYEQYF. Complete variable domain (other parts from reference TRBV5-6 and TRBJ2-7): DAGVTQSPTHLIKTRGQQVTLRCSPKSGHDTVSWYQQALGQGPQFIFQYYEEEERQRGNFPDRFSGHQFPNYSSELNVNALLLGDSALYLCASSLAGFSYEQYFGPGTRLTVT.

The V and J genes are TRBV7-2 and TRBJ2-7; perhaps D is TRBD1 or TRBD2 (5 bases each). The CDR3 covers 14 residues. Germline V gene data show CDR1 as SGHTA and CDR2 as FQGNSA. Trimming shortened V by 4 bases and J by 3 bases, and 13 bases separated the two germline ends. The CDR3 region is CASSSTGAGYEQYF. The CDR3 DNA is TGTGCCAGCAGCTCTACCGGGGCCGGCTACGAGCAGTACTTC.

The chain links TRBV7-9 to TRBJ1-1; maybe TRBD1 (6 bases). Germline loops: CDR1 SEHNR, CDR2 FQNEAQ (reference sequence). The V end lost 5 bases, the J end lost 5 bases, and 15 bases lay between the germline ends. CDR3 length: 14 residues. CDR3 sequence (DNA): TGTGCCAGCAGCCCTACAGGGCTGGGAACTGAAGCTTTCTTT. This sequence encodes CASSPTGLGTEAFF.

This chain links TRBV29-1 with TRBJ1-2, with a weak D call TRBD1 (6 bases). Germline loops: CDR1 SQVTM, CDR2 ANQGSEA. Trimming shortened V by 3 bases and J by 3 bases, and 11 bases separated the two germline ends. The CDR3 is 13 amino acids. This CDR3 reads CSVDTEGDYGYTF. The CDR3 DNA follows: TGCAGCGTTGATACAGAGGGGGACTATGGCTACACCTTC.

The chain recombines TRBV2 with TRBJ2-2, with TRBD1 matching 7 bases. CDR1 SNHLY and CDR2 FYNNEI come from the germline V gene. This CDR3 spans 15 amino acids. The trim removed 5 bases at V and 3 bases at J, leaving 6 bases unmatched. CDR3: CASSTGAVDTGELFF. The CDR3 nucleotides are TGTGCCAGCAGTACAGGGGCAGTGGACACCGGGGAGCTGTTTTTT.

J is TRBJ2-1 and V is TRBV7-2; perhaps TRBD1 as D (6 bases). Germline CDR1 and CDR2: SGHTA and FQGNSA. The CDR3 sequence is 15 residues long. Trimming removed 5 bases from V and 8 bases from J, with 19 bases in between. This CDR3 reads CASSLGTNHVDEQFF. Written as DNA, the CDR3 is TGTGCCAGCAGCCTCGGGACAAACCATGTCGATGAGCAGTTCTTC.

The J gene is TRBJ2-3, the V gene TRBV10-3, with D possibly being TRBD1 (6 bases). Germline lookup yields CDR1 ENHRY and CDR2 SYGVKD. Trimming shortened V by 4 bases and J by 0 bases, and 11 bases separated the two germline ends. The CDR3 totals 15 residues. DNA for the CDR3: TGTGCCATCAGTGCGCGGACAGCTAGCACAGATACGCAGTATTTT. Protein: CAISARTASTDTQYF.

This chain links TRBV30 with TRBJ1-1, with unresolved D. V shed 1 base and J shed 1 base, with 7 bases lying between them. CDR1 and CDR2 from the germline V gene are GTSNPN and SVGIG (reference sequence). This CDR3 is 13 amino acids long. The CDR3 here is CAWSGRPNTEAFF. CDR3 nucleotides: TGTGCCTGGAGTGGGAGGCCGAACACTGAAGCTTTCTTT.

The chain couples TRBV11-2 to TRBJ2-1, with a weak D call TRBD2 (5 bases). Germline CDR1 reads SGHAT; CDR2 reads FQNNGV. The CDR3 covers 15 residues. V lost 3 bases to trimming and J lost 4 bases, with 13 bases between them. CDR3 in amino acids: CASSLRELPYNEQFF. The CDR3 DNA reads as TGTGCCAGCAGCTTGAGGGAGCTCCCGTACAATGAGCAGTTCTTC.

The chain has TRBV25-1 and TRBJ1-1, with no clear D. CDR1 and CDR2 from the germline V gene are MGHDK and SYGVNS. V was cut by 4 bases and J by 6 bases, with 6 bases left in between. There are 11 residues in the CDR3. The CDR3 loop is CASSGRAEAFF. The CDR3 bases are TGTGCCAGCAGTGGACGGGCTGAAGCTTTCTTT.

This clone was detected only once. The chain couples TRBV29-1 to TRBJ2-5; TRBD1 aligns across 10 bases. The last part of the DNA fits TRBJ2-7 better; the J call may be wrong. The CDR3 is 11 residues long. Germline lookup yields CDR1 SQVTM and CDR2 ANQGSEA. CDR3 in amino acids: CSGGQGYEQYF. DNA for the CDR3: TGCAGCGGGGGACAGGGGTACGAGCAGTACTTC.